The 12 T cell receptor beta chains listed next were all sequenced from one sample in a study of T cells expressing NK-cell markers. TCRdb re-called the 5' RACE reads; every CDR3 protein appears as one record, without DNA. The sample has 550,000 to 600,000 distinct CDR3 sequences. Input material: blood T cells: a sorted CD56 or NKG2C T cell subset, CD4+ or CD8+ T cells, or bulk PBMC T cells (not recorded which). Receptors originate from a man aged 18 to 35 in good health.

V usage is TRBV19 and J usage is TRBJ2-1; the TCRdb call, TRBD2, lacks DNA for checking. Germline CDR1 and CDR2: LNHDA and SQIVND (reference sequence). This CDR3 contains 14 residues. CDR3 protein: CASSNLLAGNEQFF.

The chain combines TRBV5-6 with TRBJ2-7; TCRdb returns TRBD2, unconfirmable since there is no DNA. CDR1 SGHDT and CDR2 YYEEEE come from the germline V gene. This CDR3 is 14 amino acids long. The CDR3 region is CASSFRGLIYEQYF.

The genes are TRBV28 and TRBJ2-3; TCRdb selects TRBD2, and the lack of DNA leaves this call unchecked. The CDR3 length is 14 residues. Germline loops: CDR1 MDHEN, CDR2 SYDVKM. The CDR3 protein is CASRPGLVTDTQYF.

The rearrangement joins TRBV5-5 to TRBJ1-2; the D call from TCRdb, TRBD1, cannot be confirmed without DNA. Per germline, CDR1 SGHKS and CDR2 YYEKEE (reference sequence). The length of the CDR3 is 13 residues. CDR3 in amino acids: CASSGGPGRGYTF.

This chain uses TRBV24-1 with TRBJ2-1. The CDR3 sequence is 13 residues long. Germline lookup yields CDR1 KGHDR and CDR2 SFDVKD. CDR3 protein: CATSVGSYGEQFF.

The chain combines TRBV24-1 with TRBJ2-2; the D call of TRBD2 rests on TCRdb alone, since no DNA is present to check it. This CDR3 region has 18 residues. Germline CDR1 is KGHDR and CDR2 is SFDVKD. CDR3 region: CATSDKAGGPTNTGELFF.

This chain uses TRBV7-9 with TRBJ2-1; TCRdb picks TRBD2, but there is no DNA to check that call. CDR3 length equals 17 residues. Germline V gene data show CDR1 as SEHNR and CDR2 as FQNEAQ (reference sequence). CDR3 loop: CASSLPSGTLSYNEQFF.

The V and J genes are TRBV5-1 and TRBJ1-1. Germline CDR1 SGHRS, CDR2 YFSETQ. The CDR3 is 15 amino acids. CDR3 sequence: CASSWISGSNTEAFF.

The V and J genes are TRBV6-6 and TRBJ2-2; the TCRdb call, TRBD1, lacks DNA for checking. This CDR3 has 12 amino acids. Looked up from germline, CDR1 is MNHNY and CDR2 is SVGAGI (reference sequence). The chain's CDR3 is CASSPRHGELFF.

The chain employs TRBV10-3 and TRBJ2-1; TCRdb's D call of TRBD1 is untestable without DNA. Germline values: CDR1 ENHRY, CDR2 SYGVKD. The CDR3 extends over 13 amino acids. The CDR3 is CAISAGATNEQFF.

The chain couples TRBV29-1 to TRBJ2-1; there is no DNA to check the TCRdb D call of TRBD1. The CDR3 totals 12 residues. The germline V gene encodes CDR1 SQVTM and CDR2 ANQGSEA. CDR3 sequence: CSVGRQGREQFF.

J is TRBJ2-1 and V is TRBV12-3 or TRBV12-4; the D gene TCRdb calls, TRBD1, cannot be checked with no DNA. CDR3 size: 13 residues. This CDR3 reads CASSLLARLGQFF.